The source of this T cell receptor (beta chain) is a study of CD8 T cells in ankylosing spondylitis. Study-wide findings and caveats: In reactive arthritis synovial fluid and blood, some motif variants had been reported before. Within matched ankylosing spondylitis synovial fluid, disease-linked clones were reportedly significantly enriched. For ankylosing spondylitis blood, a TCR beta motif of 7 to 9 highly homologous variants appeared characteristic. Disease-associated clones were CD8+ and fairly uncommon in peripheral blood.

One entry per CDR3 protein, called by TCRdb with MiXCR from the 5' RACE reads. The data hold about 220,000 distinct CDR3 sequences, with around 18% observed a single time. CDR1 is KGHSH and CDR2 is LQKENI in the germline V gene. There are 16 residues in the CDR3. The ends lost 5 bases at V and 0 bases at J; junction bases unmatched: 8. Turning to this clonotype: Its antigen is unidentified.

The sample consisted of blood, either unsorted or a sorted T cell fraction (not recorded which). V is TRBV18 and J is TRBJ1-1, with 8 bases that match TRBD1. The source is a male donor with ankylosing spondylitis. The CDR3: CASSYGRTGLNTEAFF. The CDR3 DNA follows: TGTGCCAGCTCATACGGGAGGACAGGGCTGAACACTGAAGCTTTCTTT.